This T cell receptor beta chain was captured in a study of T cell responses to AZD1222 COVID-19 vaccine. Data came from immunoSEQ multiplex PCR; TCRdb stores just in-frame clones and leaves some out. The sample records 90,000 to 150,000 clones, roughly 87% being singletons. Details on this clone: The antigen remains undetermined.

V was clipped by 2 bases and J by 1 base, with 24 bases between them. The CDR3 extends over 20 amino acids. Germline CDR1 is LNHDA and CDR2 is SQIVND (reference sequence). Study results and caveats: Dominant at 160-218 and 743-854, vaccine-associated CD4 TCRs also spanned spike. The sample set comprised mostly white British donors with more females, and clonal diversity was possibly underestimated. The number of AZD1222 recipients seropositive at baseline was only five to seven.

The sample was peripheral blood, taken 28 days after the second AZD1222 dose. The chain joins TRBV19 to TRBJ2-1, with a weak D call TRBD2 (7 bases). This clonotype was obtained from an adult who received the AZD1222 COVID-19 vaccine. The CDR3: CASSIRGGRATSSSYNEQFF. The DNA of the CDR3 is TGTGCCAGTAGTATACGCGGGGGCAGGGCCACTTCGAGTTCCTACAATGAGCAGTTCTTC.